The 14 T cell receptor beta chains presented below share a single source sample, sequenced in a study of shared clonotypes between healthy human individuals. Data came from immunoSEQ multiplex PCR; TCRdb stores just in-frame clones and leaves some out. The table lists about 1 million clones, around 75% of them singletons. The specimen sequenced was memory CD4+ T cells sorted from blood. Subset indicated: CD45RA-negative fraction. These receptors were obtained from a man in his late teens or twenties in good health.

This clone was counted between two and nine times. V is TRBV11-2 and J is TRBJ1-1, with D maybe TRBD1 (6 bases). Germline lookup yields CDR1 SGHAT and CDR2 FQNNGV. The length of the CDR3 is 14 residues. The V end lost 0 bases, the J end lost 6 bases, and 11 bases lay between the germline ends. CDR3 sequence reads: CASSLDRGGSEAFF. The CDR3 nucleotides read TGTGCCAGCAGCTTAGATAGGGGGGGCTCTGAAGCTTTCTTT.

At least ten counts were recorded for this clone. The J gene is TRBJ1-6, the V gene TRBV2, with D unresolved. Trimming pared 6 bases from V and 9 bases from J, leaving 15 bases between. Germline V CDR1 and CDR2: SNHLY, FYNNEI. CDR3 size: 14 residues. CDR3 protein: CASSVRLGISPLHF. The DNA for the CDR3 is TGTGCCAGCAGCGTTCGGTTAGGGATTTCACCCCTCCACTTT.

CDR3 residues: CSADRGTEAFF. The CDR3 DNA sequence: TGCAGTGCTGATCGGGGCACTGAAGCTTTCTTT. The gene calls are TRBV20-1 and TRBJ1-1; D call uncertain. Trimming shortened V by 5 bases and J by 4 bases, and 8 bases separated the two germline ends. Germline CDR1 is DFQATT and CDR2 is SNEGSKA (reference sequence). The CDR3 has 11 residues.

Note on this clone: This is likely a read error, given that the CDR3 carries no conserved phenylalanine or tryptophan at its end. The chain is built from TRBV4-3 and TRBJ1-2; D might be TRBD1 (5 bases). Trimming removed 2 bases from V and 5 bases from J, with 15 bases in between. This CDR3 spans 15 amino acids. Germline V lookup: CDR1 LGHNA, CDR2 YSLEER. Here the CDR3 reads CASSQKGPLEYGYTS. DNA of the CDR3: TGCGCCAGCAGCCAAAAGGGACCCCTTGAATATGGCTACACCTCC.

This chain links TRBV9 with TRBJ2-3; D is unresolved. The CDR3 has 16 amino acids. V lost 3 bases and J 10 bases, leaving 24 bases between the germline ends. Germline V gene data show CDR1 as SGDLS and CDR2 as YYNGEE. The CDR3 DNA reads TGTGCCAGCAGCGACTCTTCCGGGCCCCAAGGTAGGGCGCAGTATTTT. It encodes CASSDSSGPQGRAQYF.

The CDR3 is CASAGTSGSYEQYF. DNA for the CDR3: TGCGCCAGCGCCGGGACTAGCGGGAGTTACGAGCAGTACTTC. The chain couples TRBV5-1 to TRBJ2-7; 14 bases agree with TRBD2. CDR3 length: 14 residues. Germline lookup yields CDR1 SGHRS and CDR2 YFSETQ. The V segment lost 7 bases and the J segment 4 bases; nucleotides outside the gene matches: 4.

This chain connects TRBV5-1 to TRBJ2-7; no reliable D call. Trimming removed 2 bases from V and 4 bases from J, with 10 bases in between. This CDR3 region has 13 residues. The V gene's germline CDR1 is SGHRS and CDR2 YFSETQ. CDR3 sequence: CASSFQPIYEQYF. The CDR3 DNA follows: TGCGCCAGCAGCTTCCAACCGATATACGAGCAGTACTTC.

The V gene is TRBV9, the J gene TRBJ2-2, with D hard to call. The ends were cut back, 4 bases at V and 5 bases at J, with 9 bases in the middle. Germline CDR1 reads SGDLS; CDR2 reads YYNGEE. CDR3 length: 13 amino acids. The CDR3 here is CASSPQPTGELFF. In DNA, the CDR3 is TGTGCCAGCAGCCCACAGCCTACCGGGGAGCTGTTTTTT.

This chain uses TRBV19 with TRBJ2-2; D perhaps matches TRBD1 (6 bases). The CDR3 runs to 14 residues. Germline lookup yields CDR1 LNHDA and CDR2 SQIVND (reference sequence). Trimming removed 3 bases at V and 8 bases at J, with 13 bases between. The CDR3, as DNA: TGTGCCAGTAGTATCGGCAGGGGTCGAGGGGAGCTGTTTTTT. Translation: CASSIGRGRGELFF.

This chain connects TRBV18 to TRBJ2-1; D unresolved. The CDR3 is 14 amino acids. Trimming took off 0 bases at V and 2 bases at J, with 5 bases between the two ends. Germline assignment: CDR1 KGHSH and CDR2 LQKENI. The CDR3 spells CASSPPTPYNEQFF. The CDR3 DNA sequence: TGTGCCAGCTCACCACCGACACCCTACAATGAGCAGTTCTTC.

The V gene is TRBV25-1, the J gene TRBJ2-7; D is possibly TRBD1 (6 bases). The V end was cut by 2 bases, the J end by 3 bases, with 11 bases between. This CDR3 region has 14 residues. Germline V lookup: CDR1 MGHDK, CDR2 SYGVNS. CDR3 DNA: TGTGCCAGCAGTGAACCTATCAGGGGCTACGAGCAGTACTTC. Translated, it gives CASSEPIRGYEQYF.

V gene TRBV27 combines with J gene TRBJ1-2; the match to TRBD1 covers 9 bases. Unmatched junction bases numbered 2, after V lost 2 bases and J lost 1 base. Germline CDR1 reads MNHEY; CDR2 reads SMNVEV (reference sequence). This CDR3 region has 15 residues. For the CDR3, the DNA is TGTGCCAGCAGTTTAGGGACAGGGAATAACTATGGCTACACCTTC. This encodes CASSLGTGNNYGYTF.

V gene TRBV19 combines with J gene TRBJ1-5; D perhaps matches TRBD1 (6 bases). The germline gives CDR1 LNHDA, CDR2 SQIVND (reference sequence). The CDR3 has 15 amino acids. Between the trimmed V and J ends, which lost 11 bases and 1 base, there was a span of 18 bases. The CDR3 is CASTGGAGSNQPQHF. CDR3 coding DNA: TGTGCCTCCACCGGGGGGGCCGGGAGCAATCAGCCCCAGCATTTT.

The chain combines TRBV10-3 with TRBJ2-7; D ambiguous. Trimming shortened V by 3 bases and J by 4 bases, and 7 bases separated the two germline ends. This CDR3 region has 12 residues. The germline CDR1 and CDR2 sequences are ENHRY and SYGVKD. In DNA form, the CDR3 reads TGTGCCATCAGTGACCTAGGATACGAGCAGTACTTC. Translating it yields CAISDLGYEQYF.